This is a list of T cell receptor beta chains from one sample in a study of blood T cell repertoires in COVID-19. The protocol was immunoSEQ multiplex PCR, while the TCRdb copy is restricted to in-frame clones and leaves out a portion. The repertoire holds some 140,000 clones, with around 75% as singletons. Sequenced input: peripheral blood. The receptor set was obtained from a woman in her 70s with COVID-19, enrolled during active disease. CDR3s include the opening cysteine and the closing phenylalanine or tryptophan. Each record gives: V gene, clone size, J gene, D gene, CDR3 DNA, CDR3 protein. A D gene is named only where the DNA matches it firmly. Only part of the rows carry a size: once, few, many, or a class if the clone is expanded.

>TRBV3-1/TRBV3-2|.|TRBJ2-7|.
TGTGCCAGCAGCCAAGGACAGAGCTCCTACGAGCAGTACTTC
CASSQGQSSYEQYF
>TRBV6-5|few|TRBJ2-5|.
TGTGCCAGCAGGCCGGGCTCAGGGGGGAGAGAGACCCAGTACTTC
CASRPGSGGRETQYF
>TRBV7-8|.|TRBJ2-7|TRBD1
TGTGCCAGCAGCTTATTTCCGGACAGGGTAGGACCCTACGAGCAGTACTTC
CASSLFPDRVGPYEQYF
>TRBV19|once|TRBJ2-1|TRBD2
TGTGCCAGTAGTATGTGGGGGGGGAGTTACAATGAGCAGTTCTTC
CASSMWGGSYNEQFF
>TRBV5-4|.|TRBJ2-5|.
TGTGCCAGCAGCTTTCGGGATACTCAAGAGACCCAGTACTTC
CASSFRDTQETQYF
>TRBV28|.|TRBJ1-2|.
TGTGCCAGCAGTTTAGGGGTCGGACAGTCGGGCGGCTATGGCTACACCTTC
CASSLGVGQSGGYGYTF
>TRBV6-2/TRBV6-3|.|TRBJ2-2|TRBD2
TGTGCCAGCAGTTACTGGAGGCTAGCGGGGGGTGGCACCGGGGAGCTGTTTTTT
CASSYWRLAGGGTGELFF
>TRBV12-3/TRBV12-4|.|TRBJ1-6|.
TGTGCCAGCAGTTTTGTTGAGGGTTCACCCCTCCACTTT
CASSFVEGSPLHF
>TRBV9|.|TRBJ1-2|TRBD1
TGTGCCAGCAGTGCGTCCGGGACAGGGGGCCAAGGGTATGGCTACACCTTC
CASSASGTGGQGYGYTF
>TRBV7-7|.|TRBJ1-3|.
TGTGCTAGCAGCCCCGACAGATCTGGAAACACCATATATTTT
CASSPDRSGNTIYF
>TRBV19|.|TRBJ2-1|.
TGTGCCAGTAGTTTCAGGGGATTTTCCTACAATGAGCAGTTCTTC
CASSFRGFSYNEQFF
>TRBV4-1|.|TRBJ1-5|TRBD1
TGCGCCAGCAGCCAAGGACAGGGGGTAAATCAGCCCCAGCATTTT
CASSQGQGVNQPQHF
>TRBV18|.|TRBJ2-1|TRBD2
TGTGCCAGCTCACCCCAGAGCGGGGGGGCCCCTGAGCAGTTCTTC
CASSPQSGGAPEQFF
>TRBV29-1|.|TRBJ2-3|.
TGCAGCGTGCATCCAGGGGATACGCAGTATTTT
CSVHPGDTQYF
>TRBV25-1|.|TRBJ2-1|.
TGTGCCAGCAGTGGGGCAGGGTCGGGCGATGAGCAGTTCTTC
CASSGAGSGDEQFF
>TRBV15|.|TRBJ2-3|TRBD2
TGTGCCACCAGCAGAGTAGCGGGGGGCACAGATACGCAGTATTTT
CATSRVAGGTDTQYF
>TRBV6-2/TRBV6-3|.|TRBJ1-1|TRBD1
TGTGCCAGCAGTCGCAGGGGGCGCGAGGGTATTGGGTACACTGAAGCTTTCTTT
CASSRRGREGIGYTEAFF
>TRBV13|.|TRBJ2-7|.
TGTGCCAGCAGCTTAGGCCGCAGATCCTACGAGCAGTACTTC
CASSLGRRSYEQYF
>TRBV5-1|.|TRBJ1-1|TRBD1
TGCGCCAGCAGCTTGGAGACAGGGGGCAGGACCACTGAAGCTTTCTTT
CASSLETGGRTTEAFF
>TRBV2|.|TRBJ2-7|TRBD1
TGTGCCAGCAGTGAAGGCGACCCCCGGGACAGAAGGTCCTACGAGCAGTACTTC
CASSEGDPRDRRSYEQYF
>TRBV20-1|.|TRBJ1-5|TRBD1
TGCAGTGCTGGTGGACAGGCGATCAATCAGCCCCAGCATTTT
CSAGGQAINQPQHF
>TRBV19|.|TRBJ1-2|.
TGTGCCAGTAGTCTAGGTCTCCGGGACTATGGCTACACCTTC
CASSLGLRDYGYTF
>TRBV5-1|.|TRBJ2-1|TRBD2
TGCGCCAGCAGCCCCTACCCTCAACTAGCGGCGTACAATGAGCAGTTCTTC
CASSPYPQLAAYNEQFF
>TRBV3-1/TRBV3-2|.|TRBJ1-3|.
TGTGCCAGCAGCCATTCGGGGTCTGGAAACACCATATATTTT
CASSHSGSGNTIYF
>TRBV19|.|TRBJ2-1|.
TGTGCCAGTAGTCCCATGAGCTCCTACAATGAGCAGTTCTTC
CASSPMSSYNEQFF
>TRBV28|.|TRBJ1-5|TRBD1
TGTGCCAGCAGCCCCGGGACAGGGGGGATACTGCCCCAGCATTTT
CASSPGTGGILPQHF
>TRBV7-2|.|TRBJ2-1|TRBD2
TGTGCCAGCACCCTCGCGGGGGGGCCGGATGAGCAGTTCTTC
CASTLAGGPDEQFF
>TRBV5-1|.|TRBJ2-7|.
TGCGCCAGCAGCCTAGACGTGCCCTACGAGCAGTACTTC
CASSLDVPYEQYF
>TRBV19|.|TRBJ1-1|.
TGTGCCAGTAGTACGGACAAAAAAACTGAAGCTTTCTTT
CASSTDKKTEAFF